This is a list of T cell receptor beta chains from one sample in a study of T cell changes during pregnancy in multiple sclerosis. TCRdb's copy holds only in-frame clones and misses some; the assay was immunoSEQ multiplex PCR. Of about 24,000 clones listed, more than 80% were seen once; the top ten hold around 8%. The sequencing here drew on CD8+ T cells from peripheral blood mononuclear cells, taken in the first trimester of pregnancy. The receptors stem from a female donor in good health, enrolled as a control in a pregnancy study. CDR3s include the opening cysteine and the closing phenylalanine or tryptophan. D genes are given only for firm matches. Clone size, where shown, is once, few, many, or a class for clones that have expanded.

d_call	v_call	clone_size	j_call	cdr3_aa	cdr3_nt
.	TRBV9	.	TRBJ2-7	CASSLGTPSYEQYF	TGTGCCAGCAGCCTCGGGACACCATCCTACGAGCAGTACTTC
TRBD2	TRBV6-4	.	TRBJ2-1	CASSDSWTSPIQFF	TGTGCCAGCAGTGACTCGTGGACTAGCCCTATCCAGTTCTTC
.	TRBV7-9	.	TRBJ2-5	CASSLPGETQYF	TGTGCCAGCAGCTTACCGGGAGAGACCCAGTACTTC
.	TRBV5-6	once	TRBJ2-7	CASSGPVHEQYF	TGTGCCAGCAGCGGGCCAGTGCACGAGCAGTACTTC
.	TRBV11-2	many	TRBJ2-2	CASSLAGKADDTGELFF	TGTGCCAGCAGCTTAGCCGGGAAGGCCGACGACACCGGGGAGCTGTTTTTT
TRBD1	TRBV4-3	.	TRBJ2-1	CASSSRQGIYNEQFF	TGCGCCAGCAGCTCCCGACAGGGAATCTACAATGAGCAGTTCTTC
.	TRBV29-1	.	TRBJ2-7	CSVGEPKSSYEQYF	TGCAGCGTTGGGGAGCCTAAGAGCTCCTACGAACAGTACTTC
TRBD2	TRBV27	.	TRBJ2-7	CASRSGLAGVYEQYF	TGTGCCAGCAGATCCGGACTAGCGGGAGTTTACGAGCAGTACTTC
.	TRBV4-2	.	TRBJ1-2	CASSQERGSGYGYTF	TGTGCCAGCAGCCAAGAGCGAGGGAGTGGCTATGGCTACACCTTC
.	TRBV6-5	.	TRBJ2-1	CARHFWRGYNEQFF	TGTGCCAGGCACTTCTGGCGGGGCTACAATGAGCAGTTCTTC